The present TCR beta chain was sequenced within a study of blood T cell repertoires in COVID-19 (TCRdb year 2020). Broadly, across the study: The collaborator samples originated in the United States, Italy and Spain and spanned the acute and convalescent phases of COVID-19. The material from the prospective study consisted of cDNA or gDNA derived from T cells, B-cell-depleted T cells, or PBMCs. Subjects who had been exposed to COVID-19, were actively infected with it, or had recovered from it provided the deeply sampled blood TCRbeta repertoires that made up the dataset. The repertoires were made available in a free public database intended to serve as a resource for research on the immune response to SARS-CoV-2. Samples came from the ongoing ImmuneRACE study (first 160 participants) plus 1,254 subjects from 6 global collaborators. Sample metadata almost always included a de-identified subject ID, COVID-19 status, age in years and sex. HLA class I and class II types, where available, came from metadata supplied by the sample provider rather than from assay-based typing.

As concerns this clone: The target of this receptor is not known. No much larger clone exists at a distance of one base, and base qualities are not known.

Collaborating institutions collected whole blood in K2EDTA tubes following their own protocols. For TCRbeta analysis, collaborator samples were shipped as frozen whole blood, as isolated PBMCs, or as DNA extracted from either sample type. Findings and caveats that apply to the study as a whole: The quantity of clinical and demographic metadata differed by source and by participant and was supplied without curation.

TCRbeta CDR3 regions were amplified from genomic DNA by means of the immunoSEQ Assay, a bias-controlled multiplex PCR. Regarding the original processing steps: Nucleated cell counts per sample were estimated from amplification of reference gene primers within the assay. To quantify the absolute abundance of each unique TCRbeta CDR3 rearrangement, sequence reads were collapsed and filtered. For each sample, productive Simpson clonality was calculated as the square root of Simpson's diversity index over productive rearrangements. TCRdb re-hosts the immuneACCESS table, in-frame sequences only. Its copies lack some clones; in the studies checked, an unresolved V gene accounts for under half of them, and the cause for the rest is not known. The V and J calls and clone size come from that table; D and trimming were worked out from the DNA. The sample includes 200,000 to 250,000 clones, with around 80% observed a single time. About 12% of the sample comes from the top ten.

The sample comprised peripheral blood. The receptor was isolated from a woman between 40 and 50 years old with acute or convalescent COVID-19.

In nucleotides, the sequence is TGTGCCAGCAGCTTTGCCAGCGGGGTCCACACCGGGGAGCTGTTTTTT. It encodes CASSFASGVHTGELFF. The chain was built from TRBV5-4 and TRBJ2-2; 7 middle bases align to TRBD2. Reading the germline V gene (reference sequence) gives CDR1 SGHNT and CDR2 YYREEE. The CDR3 goes from the cysteine to the phenylalanine over 16 residues. Left in the record is the CDR3 DNA by itself, 48 bases read in frame from the first base. Trimming removed 2 bases from V and 3 bases from J; the gene matches leave 7 bases unexplained.